The clone carrying this T cell receptor (beta chain) has a handful of counts. Its antigen is not identified. Other DNA variants within this sample encode the same CDR3. The sample belongs to a study of metastatic and nonmetastatic thyroid tumors. Study overall: The study looked at repertoires side by side in blood and in tumor or nodule tissue from malignant and benign thyroid patients.

Source study methods: Researchers built a distant-metastasis classifier for papillary thyroid cancer that drew on CDR3 differences across clinicopathological groups. TCRdb ran MiXCR on the PCR reads. The V and J calls were not made by the authors but by TCRdb's processing. The sample lists 25,000 to 30,000 clones, about 3.7% seen once, with around 2.9% in the top ten. Study-wide results and caveats: Benign nodules were reported to have significantly lower TCR beta diversity than malignant thyroid tumors, in blood and tumor.

Not a single patient had been given any form of treatment at any point before undergoing thyroid surgery. The CDR3 consists of 18 residues. Germline V gene lookup returns CDR1 MNHNS and CDR2 SASEGT. V lost 5 bases to trimming and J lost 4 bases; unmatched junction nucleotides: 19. This chain uses TRBV6-1 with TRBJ1-1, with 7 bases matching TRBD1. This clonotype was sampled from a male donor with papillary thyroid cancer or a benign thyroid nodule (not recorded which). Some clones in this sample may be carry-over from other donors' samples. Sequenced: blood. The CDR3, as DNA: TGTGCCAGCAGTCGACATGGTACAGGGGAAGGTTGGGGCACTGAAGCTTTCTTT. Translated, it gives CASSRHGTGEGWGTEAFF.